A single sample gave rise to the 5 T cell receptor beta chains below, sequenced in a study of CD8 T cells in ankylosing spondylitis. MiXCR, run by TCRdb on the 5' RACE reads, gives a single entry per CDR3 protein. The sample carries a few hundred thousand distinct CDR3 sequences, over 9.5% recorded once. Sequenced: blood, either unsorted or a sorted T cell fraction (not recorded which). Every receptor here comes from a male donor with ankylosing spondylitis or in good health (not recorded which).

This clonotype turned up a few times. The V and J genes are TRBV20-1 and TRBJ1-5, with D perhaps TRBD1 (5 bases). CDR1 is DFQATT, CDR2 SNEGSKA, per germline (reference sequence). Trimming took 2 bases from V and 5 from J, leaving 16 bases between them. The CDR3 loop spans 15 amino acids. Here the CDR3 reads CSARPRAGSDQPQHF. In DNA form, the CDR3 reads TGCAGTGCTAGACCGCGGGCAGGGTCGGATCAGCCCCAGCATTTT.

This clonotype was observed at least ten times. The chain is built from TRBV14 and TRBJ2-7; 8 bases match TRBD1. The junction had 9 bases not matched to a gene; V was cut back by 6 bases and J by 5 bases. This CDR3 contains 14 residues. The germline V gene encodes CDR1 SGHDN and CDR2 FVKESK. CDR3 loop: CASRLTGDLDEQYF. CDR3 bases: TGTGCCAGCAGACTGACAGGGGATTTGGACGAGCAGTACTTC.

This clonotype appeared a few times. This chain uses TRBV9 with TRBJ2-7; TRBD2 might be the D (6 bases). There are 15 residues in the CDR3. V was pared by 4 bases and J by 1 base, with 15 bases between. CDR1 SGDLS and CDR2 YYNGEE come from the germline V gene. In nucleotides, the CDR3 is TGTGCCAGCAGCCCCCGACTAGGATTGTCCTACGAGCAGTACTTC. This encodes CASSPRLGLSYEQYF.

The chain is built from TRBV20-1 and TRBJ2-5, with 11 bases matching TRBD2. Germline-derived CDR1 and CDR2 are DFQATT and SNEGSKA (reference sequence). J was trimmed by 4 bases and V by 5 bases; bases with no gene match: 6. This CDR3 has 14 amino acids. CDR3 nucleotides: TGCAGTGCTCCACCGCTAGCGGGGGGAGAGACCCAGTACTTC. This translates into CSAPPLAGGETQYF.

This clonotype has at least ten counts. This chain connects TRBV7-6 to TRBJ1-3, with a weak D call TRBD1 (6 bases). Germline V gene sequence: CDR1 SGHVS, CDR2 FNYEAQ. This CDR3 region has 16 residues. Trimming took 1 base from V and 4 from J, leaving 14 bases between them. CDR3 region: CASSLGDIVGGNTIYF. The CDR3 DNA reads as TGTGCCAGCAGCTTAGGGGACATTGTGGGCGGAAACACCATATATTTT.